This T cell receptor beta chain was captured in a study of T cells after yellow fever vaccination. This clonotype was observed a handful of times. The study made its TCR cDNA through 5'RACE template switching. That step introduced a universal primer site along with UMIs. One entry per CDR3 protein results from TCRdb running MiXCR on the 5' RACE reads. The data show hundreds of thousands of distinct CDR3 sequences, roughly a sixth seen once. The CDR3 extends over 13 amino acids. Germline values: CDR1 MGHDK, CDR2 SYGVNS. V lost 5 bases to trimming and J lost 4 bases; unmatched junction nucleotides: 3. The sample in question was PBMCs, obtained before the yellow fever booster vaccination. The sequence came from a man younger than 35 who received the YFV17D yellow fever vaccine. V usage is TRBV25-1 and J usage is TRBJ2-3; 7 nucleotides align to TRBD2. DNA of the CDR3: TGTGCCAGCAGTCAAGCGGGGTCAGATACGCAGTATTTT. Its translation is CASSQAGSDTQYF.